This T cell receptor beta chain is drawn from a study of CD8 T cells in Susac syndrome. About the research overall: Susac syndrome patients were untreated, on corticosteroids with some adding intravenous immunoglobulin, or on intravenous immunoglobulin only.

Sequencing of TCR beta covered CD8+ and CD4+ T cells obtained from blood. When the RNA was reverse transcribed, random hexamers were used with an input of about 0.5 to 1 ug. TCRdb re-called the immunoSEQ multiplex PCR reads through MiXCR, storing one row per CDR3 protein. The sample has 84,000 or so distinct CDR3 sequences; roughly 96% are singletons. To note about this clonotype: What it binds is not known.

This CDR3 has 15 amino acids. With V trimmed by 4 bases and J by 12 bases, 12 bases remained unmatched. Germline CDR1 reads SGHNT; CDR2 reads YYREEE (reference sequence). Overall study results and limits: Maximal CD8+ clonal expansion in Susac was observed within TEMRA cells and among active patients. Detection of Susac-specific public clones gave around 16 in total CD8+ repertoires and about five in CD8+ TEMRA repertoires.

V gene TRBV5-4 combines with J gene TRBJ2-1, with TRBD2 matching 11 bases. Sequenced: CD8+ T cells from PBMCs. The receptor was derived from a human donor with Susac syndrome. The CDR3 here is CASSTTSGSIRVQFF. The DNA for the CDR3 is TGTGCCAGCAGCACCACTAGCGGGAGTATCCGCGTGCAGTTCTTC.